This T cell receptor beta chain was identified during a study of blood T cell repertoires in COVID-19. Background on the study: Samples came from the United States, Italy and Spain, spanning acute and convalescent COVID-19. T cells, B-cell-depleted T cells, or PBMCs provided the cDNA or gDNA that served as material.

This clone was seen just once. How the authors handled the data: Estimates of nucleated cell counts were drawn from the amplification of reference gene primers. Data came from immunoSEQ multiplex PCR; TCRdb stores just in-frame clones and leaves some out. V and J calls and clone size are given by that table; D and trimming were obtained from the DNA. The sample has about 180,000 clones; roughly 84% are singletons. Trimming cost V 7 bases and J 4 bases, with 8 bases left between them. Germline V gives CDR1 KGHDR, CDR2 SFDVKD. This CDR3 is built from 12 residues. The genes are TRBV24-1 and TRBJ2-3; D not certain. The TCR comes from a man aged 50 to 59 with active or convalescent COVID-19. What was sequenced was peripheral blood. The CDR3 DNA sequence: TGTGCCACCAGCAATGCAGCAGATACGCAGTATTTT. Protein: CATSNAADTQYF.